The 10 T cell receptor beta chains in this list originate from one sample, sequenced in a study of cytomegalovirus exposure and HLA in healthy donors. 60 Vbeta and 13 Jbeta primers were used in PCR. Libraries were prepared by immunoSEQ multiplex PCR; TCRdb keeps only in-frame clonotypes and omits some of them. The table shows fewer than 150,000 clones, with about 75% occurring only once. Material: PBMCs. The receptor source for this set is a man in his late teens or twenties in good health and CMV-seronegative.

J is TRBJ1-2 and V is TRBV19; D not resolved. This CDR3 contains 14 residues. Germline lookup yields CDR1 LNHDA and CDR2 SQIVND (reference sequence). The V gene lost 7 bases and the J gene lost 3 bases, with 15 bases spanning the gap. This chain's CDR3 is CASNPLRVDYGYTF. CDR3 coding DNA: TGTGCCAGTAACCCGCTGAGGGTGGACTATGGCTACACCTTC.

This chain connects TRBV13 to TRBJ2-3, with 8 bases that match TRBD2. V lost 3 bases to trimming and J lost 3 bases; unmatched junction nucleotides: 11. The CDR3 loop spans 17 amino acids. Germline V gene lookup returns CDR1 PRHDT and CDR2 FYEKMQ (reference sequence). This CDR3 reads CASSLVKGGRPTDTQYF. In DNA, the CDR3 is TGTGCCAGCAGCTTGGTTAAGGGCGGGAGGCCAACAGATACGCAGTATTTT.

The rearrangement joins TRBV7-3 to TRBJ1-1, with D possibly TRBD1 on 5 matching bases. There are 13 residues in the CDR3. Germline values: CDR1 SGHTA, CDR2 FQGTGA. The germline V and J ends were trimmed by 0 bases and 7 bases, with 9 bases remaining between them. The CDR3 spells CASSLTPGGEAFF. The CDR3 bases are TGTGCCAGCAGCTTAACCCCCGGGGGTGAAGCTTTCTTT.

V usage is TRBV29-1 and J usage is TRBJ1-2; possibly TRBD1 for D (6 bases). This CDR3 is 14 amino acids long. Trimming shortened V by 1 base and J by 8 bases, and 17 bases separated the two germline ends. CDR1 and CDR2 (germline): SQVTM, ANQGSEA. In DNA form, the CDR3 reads TGCAGCGTTGAAGCTTTAGCAGGGGCCGGAGGCTACACCTTC. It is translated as CSVEALAGAGGYTF.

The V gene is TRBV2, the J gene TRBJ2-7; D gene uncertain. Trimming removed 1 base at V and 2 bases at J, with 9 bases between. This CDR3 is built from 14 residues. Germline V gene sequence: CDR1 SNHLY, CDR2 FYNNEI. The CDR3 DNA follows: TGTGCCAGCAGTGAAGTCGAGCCGCCCTACGAGCAGTACTTC. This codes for CASSEVEPPYEQYF. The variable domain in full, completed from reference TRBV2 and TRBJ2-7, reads EPEVTQTPSHQVTQMGQEVILRCVPISNHLYFYWYRQILGQKVEFLVSFYNNEISEKSEIFDDQFSVERPDGSNFTLKIRSTKLEDSAMYFCASSEVEPPYEQYFGPGTRLTVT.

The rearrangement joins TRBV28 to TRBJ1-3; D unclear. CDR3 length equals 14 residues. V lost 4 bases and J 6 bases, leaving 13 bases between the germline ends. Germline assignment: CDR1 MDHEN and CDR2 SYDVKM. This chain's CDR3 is CASSSTPRENTIYF. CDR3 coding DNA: TGTGCCAGCAGTTCCACGCCCCGGGAAAACACCATATATTTT.

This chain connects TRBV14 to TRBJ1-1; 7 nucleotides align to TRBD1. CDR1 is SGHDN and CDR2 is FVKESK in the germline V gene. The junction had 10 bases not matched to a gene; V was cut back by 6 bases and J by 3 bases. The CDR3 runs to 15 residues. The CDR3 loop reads CASSQRGDRDTEAFF. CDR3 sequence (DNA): TGTGCCAGCAGTCAGAGGGGGGACAGAGACACTGAAGCTTTCTTT.

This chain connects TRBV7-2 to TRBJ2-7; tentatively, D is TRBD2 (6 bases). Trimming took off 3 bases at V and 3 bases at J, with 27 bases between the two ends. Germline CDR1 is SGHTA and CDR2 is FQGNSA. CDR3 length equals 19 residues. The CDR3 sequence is CASSFLAYLPGSPNYEQYF. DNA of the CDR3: TGTGCCAGCAGCTTTCTAGCGTACTTACCTGGGAGCCCCAACTACGAGCAGTACTTC.

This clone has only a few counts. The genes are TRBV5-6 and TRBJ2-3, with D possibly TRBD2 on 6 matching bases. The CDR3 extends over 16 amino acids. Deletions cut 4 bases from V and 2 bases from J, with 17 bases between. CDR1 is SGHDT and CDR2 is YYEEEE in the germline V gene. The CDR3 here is CASSTLLAGDTDTQYF. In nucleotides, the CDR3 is TGTGCCAGCAGCACCTTACTAGCTGGGGACACAGATACGCAGTATTTT.

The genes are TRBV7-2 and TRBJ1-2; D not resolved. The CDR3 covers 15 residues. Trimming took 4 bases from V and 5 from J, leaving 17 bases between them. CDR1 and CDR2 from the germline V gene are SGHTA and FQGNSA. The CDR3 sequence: CASSSFKPPGYGYTF. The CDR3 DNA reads TGTGCCAGCAGCTCGTTTAAGCCCCCCGGGTATGGCTACACCTTC.